This record looks at one T cell receptor (beta chain) sequence and its context. These data belong to a study of blood T cell repertoires in COVID-19. Study-level background: There were acute and convalescent COVID-19 samples, and they came from the United States, Italy and Spain. PBMCs, B-cell-depleted T cells, or T cells provided the cDNA or gDNA that made up the material.

Original methodology: Reference gene primer amplification yielded estimated nucleated cell counts. TCRdb's copy holds only in-frame clones and misses some; the assay was immunoSEQ multiplex PCR. That table supplies the V and J calls and clone size; D and trimming were determined from the DNA. The sample has hundreds of thousands of clones; about 85% are singletons. The CDR3 spans 14 residues. Germline values: CDR1 KGHSH, CDR2 LQKENI. V was clipped by 3 bases and J by 3 bases, with 12 bases between them. The receptor was isolated from a man in his late teens or twenties with active or convalescent COVID-19. Input material: peripheral blood. This rearrangement joins TRBV18 to TRBJ2-7, with D possibly being TRBD2 (7 bases). The CDR3 DNA reads as TGTGCCAGCTCACCGGCGGGGGCCGACTACGAGCAGTACTTC. Translation gives CASSPAGADYEQYF.